The clone carrying this TCR beta chain has only a few counts. Its antigen remains unknown. Sequencing was performed with immunoSEQ multiplex PCR; in TCRdb, only in-frame clones are kept and a portion is missing. Among about 120,000 clones, roughly nine tenths were seen once, and the ten largest hold 0.61%. This sample's time point: week 11, during vaccination. What each vaccine dose contained was 300 ug of mutant IDH1 20-mer peptide, accompanied by topical imiquimod. This CDR3 has 14 residues. Germline CDR1 reads SGHRS; CDR2 reads YFSETQ. With 3 bases removed from V and 0 bases from J, the gap between germline ends came to 6 bases. This sample is part of a study of a mutant IDH1 vaccine in newly diagnosed glioma. Looking at the study overall: Onset of vaccination occurred 4-6 weeks following radiotherapy alone, or with temozolomide cycles.

The specimen was PBMCs, collected from a glioma patient whose treatment included an IDH1 peptide vaccine. The sequence was obtained from a woman aged 45-65 years with glioma. V and J are TRBV5-1 and TRBJ2-2; D gene unclear. Here the CDR3 reads CASSSNPNTGELFF. In DNA, the CDR3 is TGCGCCAGCAGCTCCAACCCGAACACCGGGGAGCTGTTTTTT.